These 5 T cell receptor beta chains share one sample of origin, sequenced in a study of breast tumors, draining lymph nodes, adjacent tissues. Axillary draining lymph nodes of breast cancer patients supplied the node samples. MiXCR, run by TCRdb on the multiplex PCR reads, gives a single entry per CDR3 protein. The sample contains 200,000 or so distinct CDR3 sequences, around 33% of which appear only once. What was sequenced was axillary lymph node tissue. Receptors originate from a female donor with breast cancer. Some clones in this sample may be carry-over from other donors' samples.

This clonotype has more than one count but fewer than ten. A much larger clonotype is one base distant, so this may be a read error. This chain connects TRBV13 to TRBJ2-1, with no clear D. Between the trimmed V and J ends, which lost 5 bases and 8 bases, there was a span of 13 bases. The CDR3 runs to 13 residues. Germline assignment: CDR1 PRHDT and CDR2 FYEKMQ (reference sequence). The CDR3 sequence is CASSIRPRDEQFF. The CDR3, as DNA: TGTGCCAGCAGCATACGACCCCGCGATGAGCAGTTCTTC.

The table lists this clonotype with many counts. This rearrangement joins TRBV19 to TRBJ2-3; 12 bases map to TRBD2. The CDR3 length is 19 residues. V lost 5 bases, J lost 4 bases, and 16 bases stayed unmatched. Germline assignment: CDR1 LNHDA and CDR2 SQIVND (reference sequence). CDR3 protein: CASSQTSGRGAGRADTQYF. CDR3 sequence (DNA): TGTGCCAGTAGTCAGACTAGCGGGAGAGGAGCGGGTCGTGCAGATACGCAGTATTTT.

In this sample, this clonotype turned up many times. This sequence joins TRBV11-3 and TRBJ2-2, with D possibly TRBD2 on 5 matching bases. CDR1 SGHNT and CDR2 YENEEA come from the germline V gene. The CDR3 extends over 15 amino acids. With 1 base removed from V and 4 bases from J, the gap between germline ends came to 10 bases. The CDR3: CASSLGGSGTGELFF. For the CDR3, the DNA is TGTGCCAGCAGCTTAGGAGGGTCCGGCACCGGGGAGCTGTTTTTT.

This clonotype was observed many times. The rearrangement uses TRBV4-2 and TRBJ1-2; no clear D. Deletions cut 0 bases from V and 4 bases from J, with 18 bases between. The germline gives CDR1 LGHNA, CDR2 YNFKEQ. The CDR3 totals 17 residues. The CDR3 loop reads CASSQDKEAWEAYGYTF. DNA of the CDR3: TGTGCCAGCAGCCAAGATAAGGAGGCATGGGAAGCCTATGGCTACACCTTC.

The rearrangement joins TRBV15 to TRBJ2-1; possibly TRBD1 or TRBD2 for D (5 bases each). Looked up from germline, CDR1 is LNHNV and CDR2 is YYDKDF (reference sequence). The CDR3 is 15 residues long. V lost 0 bases and J 0 bases, leaving 6 bases between the germline ends. CDR3 sequence reads: CATSRERGSYNEQFF. The CDR3 DNA follows: TGTGCCACCAGCAGAGAGAGGGGCTCCTACAATGAGCAGTTCTTC. Full variable domain (missing parts from reference TRBV15 and TRBJ2-1): DAMVIQNPRYQVTQFGKPVTLSCSQTLNHNVMYWYQQKSSQAPKLLFHYYDKDFNNEADTPDNFQSRRPNTSFCFLDIRSPGLGDTAMYLCATSRERGSYNEQFFGPGTRLTVL.